The present TCR beta chain was sequenced within a study of blood T cell repertoires in COVID-19. Across the whole study: COVID-19 samples, acute and convalescent, were from the United States, Italy and Spain. The analysed material was cDNA or gDNA that came from T cells, B-cell-depleted T cells, or PBMCs.

Participants were aged about 18 to 89 years from about two dozen US areas. Assay used: immunoSEQ multiplex PCR; TCRdb lists only in-frame clones, some missing. The data show some 410,000 clones, around 89% seen once. Trimming left V 6 bases short and J 13 bases short, with 15 bases between. CDR3 length: 12 residues. Sequencing used PBMCs or T cells enriched from blood (not recorded which). The sequence was obtained from a woman in her twenties or thirties with acute COVID-19. V and J are TRBV12-3 or TRBV12-4 and TRBJ1-4; D call uncertain. Here the CDR3 DNA reads TGTGCCAGCAGAGACCGAGGATGGAGACTGTTTTTT. Protein product: CASRDRGWRLFF.